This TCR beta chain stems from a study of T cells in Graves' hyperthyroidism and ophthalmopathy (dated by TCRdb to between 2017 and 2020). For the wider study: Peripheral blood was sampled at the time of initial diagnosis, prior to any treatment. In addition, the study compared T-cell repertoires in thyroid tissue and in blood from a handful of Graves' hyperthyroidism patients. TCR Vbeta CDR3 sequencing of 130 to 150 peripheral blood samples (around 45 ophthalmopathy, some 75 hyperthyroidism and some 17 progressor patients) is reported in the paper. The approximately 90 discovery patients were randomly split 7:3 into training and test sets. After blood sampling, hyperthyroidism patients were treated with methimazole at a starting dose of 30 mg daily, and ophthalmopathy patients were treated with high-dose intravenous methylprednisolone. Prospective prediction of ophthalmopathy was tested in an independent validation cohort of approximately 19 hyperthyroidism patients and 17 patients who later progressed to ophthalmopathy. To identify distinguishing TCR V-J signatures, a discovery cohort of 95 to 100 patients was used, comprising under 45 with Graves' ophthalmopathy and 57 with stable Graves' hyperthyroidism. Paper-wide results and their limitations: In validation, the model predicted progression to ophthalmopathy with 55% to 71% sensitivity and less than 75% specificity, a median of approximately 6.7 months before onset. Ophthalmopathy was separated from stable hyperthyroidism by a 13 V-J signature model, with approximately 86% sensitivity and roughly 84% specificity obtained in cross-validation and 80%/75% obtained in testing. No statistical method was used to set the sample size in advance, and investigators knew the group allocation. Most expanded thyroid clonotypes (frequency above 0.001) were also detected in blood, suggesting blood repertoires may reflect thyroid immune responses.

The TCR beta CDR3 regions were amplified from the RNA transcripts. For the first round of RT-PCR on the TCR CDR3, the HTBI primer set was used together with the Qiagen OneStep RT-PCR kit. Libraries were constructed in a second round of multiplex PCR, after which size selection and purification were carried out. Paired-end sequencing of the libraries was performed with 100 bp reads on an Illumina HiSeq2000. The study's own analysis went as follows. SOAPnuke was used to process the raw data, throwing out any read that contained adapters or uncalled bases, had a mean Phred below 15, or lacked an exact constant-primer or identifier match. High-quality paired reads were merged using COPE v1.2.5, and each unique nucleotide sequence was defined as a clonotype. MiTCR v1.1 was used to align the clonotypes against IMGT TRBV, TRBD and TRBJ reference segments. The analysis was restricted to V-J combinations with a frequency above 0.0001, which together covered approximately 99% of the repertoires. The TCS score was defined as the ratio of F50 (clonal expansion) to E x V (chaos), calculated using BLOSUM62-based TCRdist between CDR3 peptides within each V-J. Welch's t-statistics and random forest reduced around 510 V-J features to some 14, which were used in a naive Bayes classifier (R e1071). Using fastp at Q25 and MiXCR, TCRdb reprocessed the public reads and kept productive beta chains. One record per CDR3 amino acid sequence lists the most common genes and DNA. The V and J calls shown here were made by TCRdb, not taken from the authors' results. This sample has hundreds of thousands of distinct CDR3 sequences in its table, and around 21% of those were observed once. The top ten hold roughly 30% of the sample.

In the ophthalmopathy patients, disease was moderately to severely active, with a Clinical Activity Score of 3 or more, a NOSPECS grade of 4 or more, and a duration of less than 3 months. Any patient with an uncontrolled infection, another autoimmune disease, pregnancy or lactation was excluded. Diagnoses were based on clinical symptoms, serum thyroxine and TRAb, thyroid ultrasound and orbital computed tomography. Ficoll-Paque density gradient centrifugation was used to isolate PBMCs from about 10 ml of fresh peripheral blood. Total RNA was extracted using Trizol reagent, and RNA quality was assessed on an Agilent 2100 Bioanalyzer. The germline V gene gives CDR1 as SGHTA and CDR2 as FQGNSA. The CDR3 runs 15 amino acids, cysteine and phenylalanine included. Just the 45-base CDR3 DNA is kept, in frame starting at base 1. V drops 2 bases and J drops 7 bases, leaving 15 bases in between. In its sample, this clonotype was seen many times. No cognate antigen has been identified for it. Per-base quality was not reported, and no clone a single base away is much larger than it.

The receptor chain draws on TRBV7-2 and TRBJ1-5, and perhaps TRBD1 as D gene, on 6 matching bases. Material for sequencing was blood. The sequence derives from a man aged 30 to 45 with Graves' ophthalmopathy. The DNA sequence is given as TGTGCCAGCAGCTTAAGGGCAGGGGAGAGGCAGCCCCAGCATTTT. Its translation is CASSLRAGERQPQHF.